These 16 T cell receptor beta chains were sequenced from one sample in a study of T cells after yellow fever vaccination (dated by TCRdb to the late 2010s). According to the study, the label for this sample's treatment or condition signals: live attenuated yellow fever vaccine strain. The library was made by 5' RACE. Sequencing used an Illumina HiSeq 2500. TCRdb itself trimmed the public reads at Q25 with fastp, ran MiXCR and retained productive beta chains. For every CDR3 protein sequence, its rows merge into one entry that carries the most common genes and DNA. The table for this sample lists hundreds of thousands of distinct CDR3 sequences; 7.5% to 9% of them were counted only once. Of the sample, under 20% is held by the ten largest clones. The specimen comprised PBMCs, sampled on the day of the first yellow fever vaccination. These TCRs come from a man younger than 35 who received the YFV17D yellow fever vaccine.

This clonotype has ten or more counts. This sequence joins TRBV7-2 and TRBJ2-3; D uncertain. In germline, CDR1 is SGHTA, CDR2 FQGNSA. The CDR3 has 14 residues. V lost 1 base to trimming and J lost 4 bases, with 9 bases between them. The CDR3 region is CASSLERGADTQYF. The DNA for the CDR3 is TGTGCCAGCAGCTTAGAAAGAGGCGCAGATACGCAGTATTTT.

Here the CDR3 reads CASSRDSGGSNYGYTF. The DNA for the CDR3 is TGTGCCAGCAGCCGGGACTCAGGAGGGTCCAACTATGGCTACACCTTC. The J gene is TRBJ1-2, the V gene TRBV7-2, with a weak D call TRBD1 (5 bases). Trimming shortened V by 5 bases and J by 2 bases, and 18 bases separated the two germline ends. This CDR3 spans 16 amino acids. CDR1 and CDR2 from the germline V gene are SGHTA and FQGNSA. The full variable domain, in which reference TRBV7-2 and TRBJ1-2 provide the parts outside the CDR3, is GAGVSQSPSNKVTEKGKDVELRCDPISGHTALYWYRQSLGQGLEFLIYFQGNSAPDKSGLPSDRFSAERTGGSVSTLTIQRTQQEDSAVYLCASSRDSGGSNYGYTFGSGTRLTVV.

This rearrangement joins TRBV7-2 to TRBJ2-7, with 11 nucleotides matching TRBD2. The CDR3 covers 13 residues. Germline-derived CDR1 and CDR2 are SGHTA and FQGNSA. V trimming: 4 bases; J trimming: 4 bases; junction bases outside the gene matches: 0. CDR3 nucleotides: TGTGCCAGCAGCTGGACTAGCGGGTACGAGCAGTACGTC. Its protein is CASSWTSGYEQYV.

A word on this clonotype: The junction departs from germline at one end; a sequencing error may be responsible. V is TRBV12-3 or TRBV12-4 and J is TRBJ1-6, with a weak D call TRBD1 (6 bases). The CDR3 is 14 residues long. CDR3 protein: CVSSYQGSGSPLHF. For the CDR3, the DNA is TGTGTCAGCAGCTACCAGGGGTCGGGTTCACCCCTCCACTTT.

The chain links TRBV11-2 to TRBJ2-1, with D unclear. Per the germline V gene, CDR1 is SGHAT and CDR2 is FQNNGV. Trimming stripped 4 bases from V and 6 bases from J, with 19 bases between. CDR3 size: 16 residues. CDR3 in amino acids: CASSSASDPWGNEQFF. DNA for the CDR3: TGTGCCAGCAGCTCGGCTTCTGACCCTTGGGGCAATGAGCAGTTCTTC.

This chain joins TRBV7-2 and TRBJ1-6; no clear D gene. The CDR3 sequence is 14 residues long. V was cut by 5 bases and J by 6 bases, with 11 bases left in between. The germline gives CDR1 SGHTA, CDR2 FQGNSA. DNA for the CDR3: TGTGCCAGCAGCCGGGTGGAGCTTAATTCACCCCTCCACTTT. Amino acids: CASSRVELNSPLHF.

This clonotype was detected a few times. V is TRBV10-3 and J is TRBJ2-7; D is perhaps TRBD2 (6 bases). This CDR3 is 13 amino acids long. Germline CDR1 is ENHRY and CDR2 is SYGVKD. The V gene lost 6 bases and the J gene lost 5 bases, with 14 bases spanning the gap. The CDR3 loop is CAIRAGYGDEQYV. The CDR3 DNA reads TGTGCCATCAGGGCGGGATATGGGGACGAGCAGTACGTC.

By its share, this clonotype is medium-sized (0.01 to 0.1%). The V call is TRBV4-2, the J call TRBJ2-1; 12 nucleotides agree with TRBD2. The germline CDR1 and CDR2 sequences are LGHNA and YNFKEQ. CDR3 length: 15 residues. The junction had 1 base not matched to a gene; V was cut back by 1 base and J by 6 bases. The CDR3 DNA sequence: TGTGCCAGCAGCCAAGCTAGCGGGGGGGCCAATGAGCAGTTCTTC. Translating gives CASSQASGGANEQFF.

This clonotype showed up many times. In DNA, the CDR3 is TGCGCCAGCAGCTTGGGGCTGTCCTCCTACAATGAGCAGTTCTTC. Its protein product is CASSLGLSSYNEQFF. The chain combines TRBV5-1 with TRBJ2-1; D gene uncertain. Deletions cut 0 bases from V and 0 bases from J, with 7 bases between. The CDR3 totals 15 residues. The germline CDR1 and CDR2 sequences are SGHRS and YFSETQ.

This clonotype came up a few times. This chain connects TRBV20-1 to TRBJ2-3, with 10 nucleotides matching TRBD2. From germline, CDR1 is DFQATT and CDR2 SNEGSKA (reference sequence). CDR3 length equals 16 residues. V was pared by 4 bases and J by 4 bases, with 11 bases of the junction left unmatched. CDR3 in DNA: TGCAGTGCTAAGCTAGCGGGGGTCGTCAGCCCAGATACGCAGTATTTT. It translates to CSAKLAGVVSPDTQYF.

The chain carries TRBV6-5 and TRBJ2-7, with TRBD1 matching over 9 bases. The ends lost 2 bases at V and 5 bases at J; junction bases unmatched: 10. The CDR3 sequence is 16 residues long. Germline V lookup: CDR1 MNHEY, CDR2 SVGAGI. The CDR3 is CASSYRGDREGNEQYF. In DNA form, the CDR3 reads TGTGCCAGCAGTTACCGAGGGGACAGGGAAGGGAACGAGCAGTACTTC.

This clonotype has just a few counts. The chain uses TRBV6-1 and TRBJ2-5; 11 bases are a match to TRBD2. The germline CDR1 and CDR2 sequences are MNHNS and SASEGT. V trimming: 5 bases; J trimming: 5 bases; junction bases outside the gene matches: 7. The CDR3 is 15 amino acids. CDR3 nucleotide sequence: TGTGCCAGCAGTATTCTAGCGGGGGGTGGGGAGACCCAGTACTTC. Its protein product is CASSILAGGGETQYF.

This clonotype was seen many times. This chain joins TRBV2 and TRBJ1-5; 8 positions match TRBD1. After removal of 2 bases from V and 11 bases from J, the junction contained 11 bases not matched to a gene. Germline V gene lookup returns CDR1 SNHLY and CDR2 FYNNEI. This CDR3 comprises 15 residues. The CDR3 DNA follows: TGTGCCAGCAGTGAATGGGAGACAGGGGCCTCTACCCAGCATTTT. Protein: CASSEWETGASTQHF.

V is TRBV28 and J is TRBJ1-2; TRBD1 is a possible D gene (5 bases). This CDR3 comprises 14 residues. In germline, CDR1 is MDHEN, CDR2 SYDVKM. V dropped 3 bases and J dropped 2 bases, with 10 bases sitting between them. Here the CDR3 reads CASSLGPRNYGYTF. CDR3 in DNA: TGTGCCAGCAGTTTGGGGCCGCGGAACTATGGCTACACCTTC.

This clonotype was recorded a few times. The chain's CDR3 is CSVEYVQGQETQYF. The CDR3 DNA sequence: TGCAGCGTTGAGTACGTACAGGGTCAAGAGACCCAGTACTTC. J is TRBJ2-5 and V is TRBV29-1; D is perhaps TRBD1 (6 bases). CDR1 SQVTM and CDR2 ANQGSEA come from the germline V gene. This CDR3 comprises 14 residues. Trimming pared 3 bases from V and 2 bases from J, leaving 13 bases between. Filled out from reference TRBV29-1 and TRBJ2-5, the complete variable domain reads SAVISQKPSRDICQRGTSLTIQCQVDSQVTMMFWYRQQPGQSLTLIATANQGSEATYESGFVIDKFPISRPNLTFSTLTVSNMSPEDSSIYLCSVEYVQGQETQYFGPGTRLLVL.

This clonotype was picked up a small number of times. The chain is built from TRBV5-1 and TRBJ1-1; D perhaps matches TRBD1 (6 bases). The CDR3 spans 16 residues. From germline, CDR1 is SGHRS and CDR2 YFSETQ. The V and J ends lost 2 bases and 2 bases respectively, with 16 bases between them. CDR3 amino acids: CASSFGSGVGNTEAFF. The CDR3 coding sequence is TGCGCCAGCAGCTTTGGGTCAGGGGTCGGTAACACTGAAGCTTTCTTT.